These 10 T cell receptor beta chains share one sample of origin, sequenced in a study of graft-versus-host responses after intestinal transplantation. Clones were sequenced by immunoSEQ multiplex PCR, and TCRdb holds only the in-frame ones, with some missing. This sample carries fewer than 25,000 clones, around 78% of them seen once, and the ten largest clones take about 3%. Processing was applied to graft tissue in order to liberate intraepithelial and lamina propria lymphocytes. The sequences come from ileum tissue, collected 12 days after intestinal transplant. The receptor source for this set is a human patient who received an intestinal transplant, so some T cells may come from the graft donor.

This clone showed up just a few times. This CDR3 is CSAPQGGEQFF. CDR3 nucleotides: TGCAGTGCTCCCCAGGGGGGTGAGCAGTTCTTC. The chain couples TRBV20-1 to TRBJ2-1, with D perhaps matching TRBD1 (7 bases). The CDR3 is 11 amino acids. Germline values: CDR1 DFQATT, CDR2 SNEGSKA (reference sequence). The V end was cut by 5 bases, the J end by 9 bases, with 11 bases between.

The gene calls are TRBV5-1 and TRBJ2-5; weak D call: TRBD1 (6 bases). Germline-derived CDR1 and CDR2 are SGHRS and YFSETQ. Trimming left V 1 base short and J 5 bases short, with 9 bases between. CDR3 length equals 13 residues. DNA for the CDR3: TGCGCCAGCAGCTTGACAGGGCGGGAGACCCAGTACTTC. This encodes CASSLTGRETQYF. Full variable domain (outside the CDR3, taken from reference TRBV5-1 and TRBJ2-5): KAGVTQTPRYLIKTRGQQVTLSCSPISGHRSVSWYQQTPGQGLQFLFEYFSETQRNKGNFPGRFSGRQFSNSRSEMNVSTLELGDSALYLCASSLTGRETQYFGPGTRLLVL.

The rearrangement joins TRBV11-3 to TRBJ2-5; D is possibly TRBD2 (5 bases). CDR1 is SGHNT, CDR2 YENEEA, per germline. V dropped 2 bases and J dropped 3 bases, with 10 bases sitting between them. This CDR3 region has 14 residues. In nucleotides, the CDR3 is TGTGCCAGCAGCTTATTCCGGGGTAAAGAGACCCAGTACTTC. It translates to CASSLFRGKETQYF.

The chain has TRBV6-1 and TRBJ2-1; TRBD2 matches 14 bases. The CDR3 consists of 16 residues. V was pared by 5 bases and J by 8 bases, with 8 bases of the junction left unmatched. Germline loops: CDR1 MNHNS, CDR2 SASEGT. The CDR3 nucleotides are TGTGCCAGCAGTCAAGGGACTAGCGGGGGTGGAGATGAGCAGTTCTTC. This gives the protein CASSQGTSGGGDEQFF.

This clone was counted between two and nine times. The gene calls are TRBV6-5 and TRBJ2-7, with 10 bases aligning to TRBD1. The CDR3 sequence is 15 residues long. Germline V gene lookup returns CDR1 MNHEY and CDR2 SVGAGI. V shed 2 bases and J 2 bases; nucleotides not matched to a gene: 3. The CDR3 DNA sequence: TGTGCCAGCAGTTACGGACAGGGGGGAGCCTACGAGCAGTACTTC. Translation gives CASSYGQGGAYEQYF.

The V and J genes are TRBV7-2 and TRBJ1-4; no firm D call. CDR1 and CDR2 (germline): SGHTA, FQGNSA. The CDR3 is made up of 16 amino acids. V was clipped by 0 bases and J by 2 bases, with 10 bases between them. The CDR3 reads CASSLALGPTNEKLFF. The CDR3 DNA reads TGTGCCAGCAGCTTAGCGCTGGGCCCCACTAATGAAAAACTGTTTTTT.

The chain links TRBV5-1 to TRBJ2-5, with D perhaps matching TRBD2 (5 bases). V lost 4 bases and J lost 5, with 15 bases in between. Germline assignment: CDR1 SGHRS and CDR2 YFSETQ. The CDR3 is made up of 14 amino acids. The CDR3 sequence is CASSPPGSAETQYF. In DNA form, the CDR3 reads TGCGCCAGCAGCCCCCCGGGGAGCGCGGAGACCCAGTACTTC. The full variable domain, in which reference TRBV5-1 and TRBJ2-5 provide the parts outside the CDR3, is KAGVTQTPRYLIKTRGQQVTLSCSPISGHRSVSWYQQTPGQGLQFLFEYFSETQRNKGNFPGRFSGRQFSNSRSEMNVSTLELGDSALYLCASSPPGSAETQYFGPGTRLLVL.

This chain connects TRBV19 to TRBJ1-2; 7 nucleotides align to TRBD1. Germline V gene sequence: CDR1 LNHDA, CDR2 SQIVND (reference sequence). CDR3 length: 12 residues. Unmatched junction bases numbered 7, after V lost 8 bases and J lost 7 bases. CDR3 nucleotide sequence: TGTGCCAGTGCGGTGGCAGGGGGTGGCTACACCTTC. Translating it yields CASAVAGGGYTF. Using reference TRBV19 and TRBJ1-2 for the parts outside the CDR3, the full variable domain is DGGITQSPKYLFRKEGQNVTLSCEQNLNHDAMYWYRQDPGQGLRLIYYSQIVNDFQKGDIAEGYSVSREKKESFPLTVTSAQKNPTAFYLCASAVAGGGYTFGSGTRLTVV.

V is TRBV5-1 and J is TRBJ1-4; TRBD1 agrees at 9 bases. Germline-derived CDR1 and CDR2 are SGHRS and YFSETQ. This CDR3 has 16 residues. V was clipped by 3 bases and J by 2 bases; unmatched bases: 5. CDR3 loop: CASSWGQGVTNEKLFF. The CDR3 nucleotides read TGCGCCAGCAGCTGGGGACAGGGAGTCACTAATGAAAAACTGTTTTTT.

V gene TRBV7-6 combines with J gene TRBJ2-5, with a possible D match to TRBD1 (6 bases). The germline V gene has CDR1 SGHVS and CDR2 FNYEAQ. This CDR3 has 13 residues. The V end lost 5 bases, the J end lost 4 bases, and 11 bases lay between the germline ends. CDR3 sequence reads: CASSPGDIETQYF. The CDR3 DNA follows: TGTGCCAGCAGCCCCGGGGACATAGAGACCCAGTACTTC.